These 13 T cell receptor beta chains share one sample of origin, sequenced in a study of T cell responses to AZD1222 COVID-19 vaccine. The data were produced by immunoSEQ multiplex PCR, yet TCRdb's version contains in-frame clones alone and is incomplete. Among 80,000 or so clones listed, 85% to 95% were seen once. The source was peripheral blood, collected on day 0 of MenACWY control vaccination. The receptors were gathered from an adult in good health.

The chain has TRBV28 and TRBJ2-7; TRBD2 is a possible D gene (5 bases). Germline V gives CDR1 MDHEN, CDR2 SYDVKM. This CDR3 region has 17 residues. V lost 1 base and J lost 2, with 18 bases in between. The CDR3 nucleotides are TGTGCCAGCAGTTTATCGTCTAGCACCAGAACGACCTACGAGCAGTACTTC. Amino acid sequence: CASSLSSSTRTTYEQYF.

The chain employs TRBV6-1 and TRBJ1-2; tentative D call: TRBD1 (5 bases). Germline CDR1 reads MNHNS; CDR2 reads SASEGT. V lost 0 bases and J 6 bases, leaving 17 bases between the germline ends. The CDR3 is 16 residues long. CDR3 loop: CASSEAPTDLVNGYTF. CDR3 coding DNA: TGTGCCAGCAGTGAAGCGCCGACAGACCTGGTAAATGGCTACACCTTC.

V gene TRBV11-2 combines with J gene TRBJ1-5; D unclear. This CDR3 spans 13 amino acids. Germline V CDR1 and CDR2: SGHAT, FQNNGV. Trimming took 3 bases from V and 1 from J, leaving 4 bases between them. CDR3 in amino acids: CASSLDSNQPQHF. CDR3 sequence (DNA): TGTGCCAGCAGCTTGGACAGCAATCAGCCCCAGCATTTT.

A single count supports this clone. DNA for the CDR3: TGTGCCGGCCGACAGGGAGTAAGGCAAGCCCTCCACTTT. Protein product: CAGRQGVRQALHF. The chain has TRBV6-6 and TRBJ1-6; 7 bases align to TRBD1. CDR3 length: 13 amino acids. Germline V lookup: CDR1 MNHNY, CDR2 SVGAGI (reference sequence). J lost 14 bases, V lost 11 bases, and 15 bases had no gene match.

The V gene is TRBV28, the J gene TRBJ2-7; TRBD2 is a possible D gene (5 bases). This CDR3 is built from 14 residues. From germline, CDR1 is MDHEN and CDR2 SYDVKM. The ends were cut back, 6 bases at V and 2 bases at J, with 14 bases in the middle. The CDR3, as DNA: TGTGCCAGCAGCTCTCGACTATTTACCTACGAGCAGTACTTC. Amino acid sequence: CASSSRLFTYEQYF.

This rearrangement joins TRBV5-4 to TRBJ1-1; D remains ambiguous. V gave up 9 bases and J gave up 4 bases, with 1 base separating them. Germline V gives CDR1 SGHNT, CDR2 YYREEE (reference sequence). CDR3 length: 8 amino acids. The CDR3 is CATTEAFF. In DNA, the CDR3 is TGTGCCACCACTGAAGCTTTCTTT.

The chain recombines TRBV10-1 with TRBJ2-1; D might be TRBD2 (6 bases). CDR1 and CDR2 from the germline V gene are WNHNN and SYGVQD (reference sequence). V dropped 3 bases and J dropped 7 bases, with 22 bases sitting between them. The CDR3 sequence is 17 residues long. This CDR3 is CASSEVGLARNMNEQFF. CDR3 DNA: TGCGCCAGCAGTGAAGTCGGGCTAGCGAGGAATATGAATGAGCAGTTCTTC.

The chain combines TRBV18 with TRBJ2-2, with D unclear. Germline lookup yields CDR1 KGHSH and CDR2 LQKENI. This CDR3 has 14 amino acids. Trimming shortened V by 2 bases and J by 7 bases, and 11 bases separated the two germline ends. The DNA of the CDR3 is TGTGCCAGCTCACCATCGGATTTCGGCGGGGAGCTGTTTTTT. Protein sequence: CASSPSDFGGELFF.

This clone was seen only once. The chain recombines TRBV7-2 with TRBJ2-5, with TRBD2 as a possible D gene (6 bases). The length of the CDR3 is 12 residues. Germline V gene data show CDR1 as SGHTA and CDR2 as FQGNSA. The V end lost 4 bases, the J end lost 5 bases, and 8 bases lay between the germline ends. CDR3: CASSSAGETQYF. CDR3 nucleotides: TGTGCCAGCAGCTCCGCGGGGGAGACCCAGTACTTC.

This sequence joins TRBV29-1 and TRBJ1-1; tentatively, D is TRBD1 (5 bases). The germline V and J ends were trimmed by 5 bases and 0 bases, with 22 bases remaining between them. Germline CDR1 and CDR2: SQVTM and ANQGSEA. The CDR3 runs 17 residues. The CDR3 reads CSVSGLTGLGVNTEAFF. Here the CDR3 DNA reads TGCAGCGTTTCGGGCCTCACAGGCCTCGGTGTGAACACTGAAGCTTTCTTT.

The J gene is TRBJ2-7, the V gene TRBV11-2; TRBD2 matches 10 bases. CDR3 length: 14 residues. The junction had 5 bases not matched to a gene; V was cut back by 3 bases and J by 6 bases. Germline CDR1 is SGHAT and CDR2 is FQNNGV. The CDR3, as DNA: TGTGCCAGCAGCTTGCTAGCGGGAGTCGTCGAGCAGTACTTC. Its protein product is CASSLLAGVVEQYF.

The CDR3 loop reads CASSPTWTSGRTDTQYF. The CDR3 DNA sequence: TGTGCCAGCAGCCCGACCTGGACTAGCGGACGCACAGATACGCAGTATTTT. The rearrangement joins TRBV5-6 to TRBJ2-3; 10 nucleotides match TRBD2. The V and J ends lost 4 bases and 1 base, in that order; junction bases with no gene match: 9. The CDR3 runs 17 residues. Germline V gene sequence: CDR1 SGHDT, CDR2 YYEEEE.

The chain links TRBV11-2 to TRBJ2-1, with D maybe TRBD1 (5 bases). The CDR3 is 17 amino acids. Trimming removed 1 base from V and 6 bases from J, with 19 bases in between. The germline V gene encodes CDR1 SGHAT and CDR2 FQNNGV. This CDR3 is CASSLAAGIPIRNEQFF. CDR3 DNA sequence: TGTGCCAGCAGCTTAGCCGCAGGGATCCCAATTCGCAATGAGCAGTTCTTC.